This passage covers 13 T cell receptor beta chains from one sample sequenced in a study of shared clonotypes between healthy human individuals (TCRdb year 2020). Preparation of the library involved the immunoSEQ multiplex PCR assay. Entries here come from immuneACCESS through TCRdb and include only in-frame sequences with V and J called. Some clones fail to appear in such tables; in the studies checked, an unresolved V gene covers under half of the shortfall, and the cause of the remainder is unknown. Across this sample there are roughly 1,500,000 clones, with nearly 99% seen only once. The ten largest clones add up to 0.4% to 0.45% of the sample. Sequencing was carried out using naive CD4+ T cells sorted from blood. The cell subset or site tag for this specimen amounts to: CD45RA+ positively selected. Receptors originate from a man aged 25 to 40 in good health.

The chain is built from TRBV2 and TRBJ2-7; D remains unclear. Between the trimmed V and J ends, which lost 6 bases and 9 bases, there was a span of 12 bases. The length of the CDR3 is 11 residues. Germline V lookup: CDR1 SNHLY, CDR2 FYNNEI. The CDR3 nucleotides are TGTGCCAGCAGCATATCCTTTGGGCAGTACTTC. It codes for CASSISFGQYF.

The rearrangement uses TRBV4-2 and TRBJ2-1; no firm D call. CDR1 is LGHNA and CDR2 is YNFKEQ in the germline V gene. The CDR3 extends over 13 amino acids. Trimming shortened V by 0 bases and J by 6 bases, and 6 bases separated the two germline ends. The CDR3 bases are TGTGCCAGCAGCCAAGAGACTCCCAATGAGCAGTTCTTC. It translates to CASSQETPNEQFF.

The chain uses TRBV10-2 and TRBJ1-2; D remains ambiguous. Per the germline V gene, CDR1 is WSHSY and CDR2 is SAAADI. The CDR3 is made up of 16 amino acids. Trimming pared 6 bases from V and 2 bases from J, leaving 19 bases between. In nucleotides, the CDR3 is TGCGCCAGCAGGGTCGCTTTTGGCCGATCGAACTATGGCTACACCTTC. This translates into CASRVAFGRSNYGYTF.

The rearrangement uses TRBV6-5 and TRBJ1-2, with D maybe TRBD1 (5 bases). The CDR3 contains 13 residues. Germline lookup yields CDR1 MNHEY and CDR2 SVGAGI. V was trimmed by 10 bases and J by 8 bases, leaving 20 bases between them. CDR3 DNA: TGTGCCACCCTATTGGGACTTCAGAACGGCTACACCTTC. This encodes CATLLGLQNGYTF.

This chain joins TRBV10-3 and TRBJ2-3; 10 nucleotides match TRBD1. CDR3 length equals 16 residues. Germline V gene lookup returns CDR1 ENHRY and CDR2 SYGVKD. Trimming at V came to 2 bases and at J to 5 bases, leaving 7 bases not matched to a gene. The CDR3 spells CAISEGGTGDGDTQYF. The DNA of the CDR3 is TGTGCCATCAGTGAGGGTGGGACAGGGGATGGAGATACGCAGTATTTT.

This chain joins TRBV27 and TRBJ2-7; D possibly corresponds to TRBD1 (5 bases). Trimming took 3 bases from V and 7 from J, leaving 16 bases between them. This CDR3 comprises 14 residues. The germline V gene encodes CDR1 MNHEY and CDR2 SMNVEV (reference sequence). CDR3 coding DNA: TGTGCCAGCAGTTTCAAGGGGCAAAGCTGGGAGCAGTACTTC. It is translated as CASSFKGQSWEQYF.

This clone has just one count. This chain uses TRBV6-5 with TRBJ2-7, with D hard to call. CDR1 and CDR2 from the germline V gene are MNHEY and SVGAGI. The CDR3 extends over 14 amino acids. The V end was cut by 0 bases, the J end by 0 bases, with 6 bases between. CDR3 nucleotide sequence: TGTGCCAGCAGTTACTCCGTGAGCTCCTACGAGCAGTACTTC. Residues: CASSYSVSSYEQYF.

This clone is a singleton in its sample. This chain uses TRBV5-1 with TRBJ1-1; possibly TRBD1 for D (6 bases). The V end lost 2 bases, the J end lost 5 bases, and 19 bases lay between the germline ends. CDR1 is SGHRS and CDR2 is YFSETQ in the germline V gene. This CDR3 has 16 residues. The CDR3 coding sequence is TGCGCCAGCAGCTTATGGTTGGGGAACAGGGAAACTGAAGCTTTCTTT. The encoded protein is CASSLWLGNRETEAFF.

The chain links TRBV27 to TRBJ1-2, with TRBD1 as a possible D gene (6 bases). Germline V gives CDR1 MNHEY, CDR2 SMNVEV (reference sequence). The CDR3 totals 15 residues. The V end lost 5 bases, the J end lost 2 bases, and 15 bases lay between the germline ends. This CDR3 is CASSLLQQGNYGYTF. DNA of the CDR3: TGTGCCAGCAGTCTCCTCCAACAGGGAAACTATGGCTACACCTTC.

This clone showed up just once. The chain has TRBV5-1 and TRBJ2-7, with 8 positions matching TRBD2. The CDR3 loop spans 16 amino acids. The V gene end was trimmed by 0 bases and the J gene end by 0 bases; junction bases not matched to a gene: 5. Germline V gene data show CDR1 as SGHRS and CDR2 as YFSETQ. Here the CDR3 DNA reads TGCGCCAGCAGCTTGGTACTAAGCGGGAGCTCCTACGAGCAGTACTTC. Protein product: CASSLVLSGSSYEQYF.

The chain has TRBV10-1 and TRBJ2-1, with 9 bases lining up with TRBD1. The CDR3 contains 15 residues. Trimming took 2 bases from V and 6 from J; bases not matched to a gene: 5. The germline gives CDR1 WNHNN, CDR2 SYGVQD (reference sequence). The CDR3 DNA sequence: TGCGCCAGCAGTGAGGGACAGGGGCGAGGCAATGAGCAGTTCTTC. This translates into CASSEGQGRGNEQFF.

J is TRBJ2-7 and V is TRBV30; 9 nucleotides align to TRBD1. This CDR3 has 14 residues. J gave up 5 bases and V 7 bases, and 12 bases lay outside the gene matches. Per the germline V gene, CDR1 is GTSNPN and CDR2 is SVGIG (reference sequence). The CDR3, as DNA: TGTGCCTTTCAGGGGACAGGGAGGCACCACGAGCAGTACTTC. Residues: CAFQGTGRHHEQYF.

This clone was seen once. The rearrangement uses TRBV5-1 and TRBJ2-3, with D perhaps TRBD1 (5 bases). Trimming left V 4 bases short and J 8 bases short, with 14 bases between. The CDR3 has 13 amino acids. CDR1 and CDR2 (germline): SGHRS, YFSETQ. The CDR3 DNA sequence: TGCGCCAGCAGCGGCGCGCAGGGCGGTACGCAGTATTTT. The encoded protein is CASSGAQGGTQYF.